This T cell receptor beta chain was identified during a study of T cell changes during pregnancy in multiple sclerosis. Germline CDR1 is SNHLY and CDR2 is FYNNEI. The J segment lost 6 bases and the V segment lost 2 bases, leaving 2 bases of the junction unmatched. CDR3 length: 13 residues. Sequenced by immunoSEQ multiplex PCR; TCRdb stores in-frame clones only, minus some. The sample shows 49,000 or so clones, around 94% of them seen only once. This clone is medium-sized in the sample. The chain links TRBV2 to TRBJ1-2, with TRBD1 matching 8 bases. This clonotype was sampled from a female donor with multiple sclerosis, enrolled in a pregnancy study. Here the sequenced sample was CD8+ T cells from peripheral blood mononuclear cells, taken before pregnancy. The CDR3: CASSELGQDGYTF. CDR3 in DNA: TGTGCCAGCAGTGAACTGGGACAGGATGGCTACACCTTC.